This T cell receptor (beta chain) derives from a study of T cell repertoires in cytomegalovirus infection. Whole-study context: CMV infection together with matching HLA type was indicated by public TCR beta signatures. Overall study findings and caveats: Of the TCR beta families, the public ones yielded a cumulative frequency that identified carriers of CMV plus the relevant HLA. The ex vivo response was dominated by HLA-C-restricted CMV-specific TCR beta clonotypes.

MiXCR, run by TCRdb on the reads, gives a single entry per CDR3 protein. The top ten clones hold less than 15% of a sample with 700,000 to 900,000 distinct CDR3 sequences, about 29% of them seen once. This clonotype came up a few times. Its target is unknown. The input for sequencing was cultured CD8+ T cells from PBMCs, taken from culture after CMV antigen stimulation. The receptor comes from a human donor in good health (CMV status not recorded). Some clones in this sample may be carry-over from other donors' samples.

The chain's CDR3 is CASSGGGAGTF. The CDR3 nucleotides read TGTGCCAGCAGCGGGGGCGGGGCCGGGACCTTC. The gene calls are TRBV5-4 and TRBJ1-2; the D gene is possibly TRBD1 (6 bases). The CDR3 contains 11 residues. V was cut by 4 bases and J by 14 bases, with 15 bases left in between. The germline gives CDR1 SGHNT, CDR2 YYREEE (reference sequence).